This T cell receptor beta chain was documented in a study of blood T cell repertoires in COVID-19. As for the study in general: The origin of the acute and convalescent COVID-19 samples was the United States, Italy and Spain. The cDNA or gDNA used as material had been derived from T cells, B-cell-depleted T cells, or PBMCs.

In the study's own analysis: Amplification of reference gene primers provided the estimated nucleated cell counts. Clones were sequenced by immunoSEQ multiplex PCR, and TCRdb holds only the in-frame ones, with some missing. That table supplies the V and J calls and clone size; D and trimming were determined from the DNA. The sample carries more than 95,000 clones, less than 90% recorded once. Only a few counts were recorded for this clone. The CDR3 has 13 amino acids. With 6 bases removed from V and 1 base from J, the gap between germline ends came to 9 bases. Germline V CDR1 and CDR2: MGHDK, SYGVNS. The sequenced sample consisted of peripheral blood. The J gene is TRBJ1-1, the V gene TRBV25-1; tentative D call: TRBD1 (5 bases). This TCR was recovered from a man in his 70s who had recovered from COVID-19. The CDR3 region is CASRETGNTEAFF. DNA for the CDR3: TGTGCCAGCAGAGAAACAGGGAACACTGAAGCTTTCTTT.